Here is one T cell receptor (beta chain) with its context. This record comes from a study of blood T cell repertoires in COVID-19. Profiled with immunoSEQ multiplex PCR; TCRdb holds only in-frame clones, not every one. This sample has some 240,000 clones, with approximately 78% found just once. The sequence came from a woman in her fifties or sixties with active or convalescent COVID-19. Sample: peripheral blood.

CDR3 sequence reads: CASSYLGVSTEAFF. CDR3 DNA: TGTGCCAGCAGTTACTTAGGGGTGTCTACTGAAGCTTTCTTT. The chain has TRBV6-5 and TRBJ1-1; possible D gene TRBD1, 5 bases. Germline assignment: CDR1 MNHEY and CDR2 SVGAGI. Trimming cost V 1 base and J 5 bases, with 11 bases left between them. This CDR3 spans 14 amino acids.